These 25 T cell receptor beta chains were sequenced from one sample in a study of T cell responses to AZD1222 COVID-19 vaccine. Some clones are missing from TCRdb's copy, which holds only in-frame ones; the method was immunoSEQ multiplex PCR. The sample contains 140,000 or so clones, approximately 91% of which appear only once. Sequences were derived from peripheral blood, sampled 28 days after the second dose of the MenACWY control vaccine. The receptors come from an adult who received the MenACWY meningococcal vaccine as a control.

The J gene is TRBJ1-2, the V gene TRBV6-2 or TRBV6-3, with no clear D. The CDR3 runs to 14 residues. V lost 0 bases, J lost 8 bases, and 13 bases lay in between. From germline, CDR1 is MNHEY and CDR2 SVGEGT. The CDR3 protein is CASSYSAQGDGYTF. CDR3 bases: TGTGCCAGCAGTTACTCGGCGCAAGGAGACGGCTACACCTTC.

CDR3 DNA sequence: TGTGCCAGCTCATCAAGGGCCAGGGGGCGAAAAGAGACCCAGTACTTC. Translation: CASSSRARGRKETQYF. The V gene is TRBV18, the J gene TRBJ2-5; TRBD1 matches 8 bases. Germline V gives CDR1 KGHSH, CDR2 LQKENI. Losses at the gene ends were 5 bases for V and 3 bases for J; bases not matched to a gene: 11. The CDR3 runs 16 residues.

The V and J genes are TRBV28 and TRBJ1-2; 12 bases are a match to TRBD1. The germline gives CDR1 MDHEN, CDR2 SYDVKM. There are 18 residues in the CDR3. With 6 bases clipped from V and 0 bases from J, the junction kept 11 bases outside the gene matches. The CDR3: CASRDAGTGGRTNYGYTF. The CDR3 coding sequence is TGTGCCAGCAGGGACGCCGGGACAGGGGGCCGAACTAACTATGGCTACACCTTC.

Remarks on this clone: One end of the junction varies from germline; a read error may be responsible. The V and J genes are TRBV5-3 and TRBJ2-3, with D possibly matching TRBD2 (5 bases). TRBV5-3 is classed as an ORF, of uncertain function. The CDR3 sequence is 13 residues long. The CDR3 is CVRPRCGTDTQYF. CDR3 DNA sequence: TGTGTCAGACCAAGATGCGGGACAGATACGCAGTATTTT.

V usage is TRBV30 and J usage is TRBJ1-6; TRBD1 aligns across 8 bases. Germline V gene sequence: CDR1 GTSNPN, CDR2 SVGIG (reference sequence). V was clipped by 4 bases and J by 9 bases; unmatched bases: 5. This CDR3 is built from 13 residues. The CDR3 loop reads CAWMYRGISPLHF. The CDR3 DNA is TGTGCCTGGATGTACAGGGGGATTTCACCCCTCCACTTT.

The V and J genes are TRBV4-1 and TRBJ1-3; maybe TRBD1 (5 bases). The germline CDR1 and CDR2 sequences are MGHRA and YSYEKL. V was shortened by 4 bases and J by 0 bases, with 13 bases between the two germline ends. The CDR3 has 16 residues. CDR3 DNA: TGCGCCAGCAGCCCCCGGGACGGCGGCTCTGGAAACACCATATATTTT. This translates into CASSPRDGGSGNTIYF.

The chain carries TRBV11-3 and TRBJ2-7, with D perhaps matching TRBD1 or TRBD2 (5 bases each). Trimming cost V 5 bases and J 1 base, with 12 bases left between them. The germline V gene encodes CDR1 SGHNT and CDR2 YENEEA. The CDR3 loop spans 14 amino acids. CDR3 nucleotide sequence: TGTGCCAGCAGCCCCGGGACGGTTTCCTACGAGCAGTACTTC. As protein: CASSPGTVSYEQYF.

This clone was detected once. This chain uses TRBV18 with TRBJ2-2, with 10 positions matching TRBD1. V gave up 5 bases and J gave up 4 bases; unmatched junction bases: 7. CDR1 KGHSH and CDR2 LQKENI come from the germline V gene. The CDR3 totals 16 residues. CDR3 coding DNA: TGTGCCAGCTCAAAACTGACAGGGGGCCGCACCGGGGAGCTGTTTTTT. This gives the protein CASSKLTGGRTGELFF.

The chain has TRBV7-9 and TRBJ1-1; 7 nucleotides line up with TRBD1. The length of the CDR3 is 14 residues. V dropped 8 bases and J dropped 3; count of bases not matched to a gene: 9. Germline assignment: CDR1 SEHNR and CDR2 FQNEAQ (reference sequence). CDR3 DNA sequence: TGTGCCAGCCGCAACAGGGGCCGTGACACTGAAGCTTTCTTT. Its translation is CASRNRGRDTEAFF.

The chain joins TRBV7-9 to TRBJ1-2; 9 positions agree with TRBD1. The CDR3 totals 14 residues. Germline assignment: CDR1 SEHNR and CDR2 FQNEAQ (reference sequence). V was clipped by 1 base and J by 5 bases; unmatched bases: 2. CDR3 sequence: CASSLVGTGYGYTF. DNA for the CDR3: TGTGCCAGCAGCTTAGTGGGGACAGGGTATGGCTACACCTTC. The variable domain in full, completed from reference TRBV7-9 and TRBJ1-2, reads DTGVSQNPRHKITKRGQNVTFRCDPISEHNRLYWYRQTLGQGPEFLTYFQNEAQLEKSRLLSDRFSAERPKGSFSTLEIQRTEQGDSAMYLCASSLVGTGYGYTFGSGTRLTVV.

The chain is built from TRBV7-9 and TRBJ2-3, with D tentatively TRBD2 (5 bases). Trimming shortened V by 5 bases and J by 2 bases, and 14 bases separated the two germline ends. Per the germline V gene, CDR1 is SEHNR and CDR2 is FQNEAQ (reference sequence). The CDR3 covers 15 residues. CDR3: CASSPYEDYTDTQYF. The DNA for the CDR3 is TGTGCCAGCAGCCCCTACGAAGACTACACAGATACGCAGTATTTT.

The chain combines TRBV29-1 with TRBJ2-5; TRBD1 aligns across 9 bases. Germline CDR1 SQVTM, CDR2 ANQGSEA. The CDR3 consists of 13 residues. The junction had 9 bases not matched to a gene; V was cut back by 8 bases and J by 5 bases. Here the CDR3 DNA reads TGCAGCTCGGGACAGGGAGATGGGGAGACCCAGTACTTC. It yields the protein CSSGQGDGETQYF.

The chain combines TRBV4-3 with TRBJ2-7; TRBD2 matches at 7 bases. The CDR3 covers 14 residues. The germline CDR1 and CDR2 sequences are LGHNA and YSLEER. V was clipped by 6 bases and J by 6 bases; unmatched bases: 11. CDR3 protein: CASSYRLADIEQYF. CDR3 nucleotide sequence: TGCGCCAGCAGTTACCGGCTAGCGGATATCGAGCAGTACTTC.

This chain joins TRBV7-8 and TRBJ1-4; D call uncertain. Germline V gives CDR1 SGHVS, CDR2 FQNEAQ. Trimming pared 6 bases from V and 8 bases from J, leaving 10 bases between. The CDR3 is 12 amino acids. In nucleotides, the CDR3 is TGTGCCAGCAGTCGCCGTCGGGAAAAACTGTTTTTT. It translates to CASSRRREKLFF. Full variable domain (missing parts from reference TRBV7-8 and TRBJ1-4): GAGVSQSPRYKVAKRGQDVALRCDPISGHVSLFWYQQALGQGPEFLTYFQNEAQLDKSGLPSDRFFAERPEGSVSTLKIQRTQQEDSAVYLCASSRRREKLFFGSGTQLSVL.

The chain links TRBV6-5 to TRBJ1-3; D uncertain. Trimming stripped 0 bases from V and 0 bases from J, with 9 bases between. The germline V gene encodes CDR1 MNHEY and CDR2 SVGAGI. The CDR3 runs to 16 residues. This CDR3 is CASSYSNGRSGNTIYF. In nucleotides, the CDR3 is TGTGCCAGCAGTTACTCCAACGGCCGCTCTGGAAACACCATATATTTT.

This rearrangement joins TRBV28 to TRBJ1-2, with 12 nucleotides matching TRBD1. V was pared by 5 bases and J by 5 bases, with 12 bases of the junction left unmatched. Germline CDR1 reads MDHEN; CDR2 reads SYDVKM. CDR3 length equals 17 residues. The CDR3 protein is CASSLPGTGGGTYGYTF. CDR3 DNA: TGTGCCAGCAGTCTCCCCGGGACAGGGGGCGGTACGTATGGCTACACCTTC.

V usage is TRBV5-1 and J usage is TRBJ2-1; D is unresolved. The CDR3 loop spans 14 amino acids. V shed 3 bases and J shed 1 base, with 8 bases lying between them. From germline, CDR1 is SGHRS and CDR2 YFSETQ. DNA for the CDR3: TGCGCCAGCAGCTCATCTAGGTCCTACAATGAGCAGTTCTTC. It specifies CASSSSRSYNEQFF.

This clone was recorded only once. The V call is TRBV18, the J call TRBJ2-1; D is ambiguous. The CDR3 is 12 amino acids. Germline CDR1 reads KGHSH; CDR2 reads LQKENI. V shed 4 bases and J shed 1 base, with 2 bases lying between them. In nucleotides, the CDR3 is TGTGCCAGCTCACAATCCTACAATGAGCAGTTCTTC. It encodes CASSQSYNEQFF.

The genes are TRBV10-2 and TRBJ1-4, with D maybe TRBD1 (6 bases). The germline V gene encodes CDR1 WSHSY and CDR2 SAAADI. The CDR3 has 15 amino acids. The V gene lost 1 base and the J gene lost 5 bases, with 11 bases spanning the gap. In DNA, the CDR3 is TGCGCCAGCAGTGAGTACAGGGAAGGGAATGAAAAACTGTTTTTT. It codes for CASSEYREGNEKLFF.

The rearrangement joins TRBV7-2 to TRBJ2-3, with unresolved D. In germline, CDR1 is SGHTA, CDR2 FQGNSA. CDR3 length: 11 amino acids. V dropped 5 bases and J dropped 7 bases, with 7 bases sitting between them. For the CDR3, the DNA is TGTGCCAGCAGCCCGGAATATACGCAGTATTTT. It yields the protein CASSPEYTQYF.

V is TRBV27 and J is TRBJ1-2, with a tentative D call TRBD1 (6 bases). CDR3 length: 14 residues. From germline, CDR1 is MNHEY and CDR2 SMNVEV (reference sequence). Trimming removed 2 bases from V and 4 bases from J, with 11 bases in between. This chain's CDR3 is CASSLTGFRYGYTF. The CDR3 DNA follows: TGTGCCAGCAGTTTAACAGGGTTTCGCTATGGCTACACCTTC.

The rearrangement joins TRBV3-1 (or the pseudogene TRBV3-2) to TRBJ1-5; D is unclear. The CDR3 length is 14 residues. Deletions cut 4 bases from V and 7 bases from J, with 14 bases between. Germline V gene data show CDR1 as LGHDT and CDR2 as YNNKEL (reference sequence). The CDR3 coding sequence is TGTGCCAGCAGCCTGGGATTCCTAGGACAGCCCCAGCATTTT. Translating it yields CASSLGFLGQPQHF.

The J gene is TRBJ2-7, the V gene TRBV5-1; tentative D call: TRBD1 (5 bases). The V end lost 0 bases, the J end lost 7 bases, and 17 bases lay between the germline ends. The germline CDR1 and CDR2 sequences are SGHRS and YFSETQ. This CDR3 spans 15 amino acids. CDR3 residues: CASSLAGRRVEEQYF. Written as DNA, the CDR3 is TGCGCCAGCAGCTTGGCCGGTCGCAGGGTAGAGGAGCAGTACTTC.

The chain carries TRBV27 and TRBJ2-7; 15 bases are a match to TRBD2. The CDR3 extends over 17 amino acids. J gave up 11 bases and V 2 bases, and 13 bases lay outside the gene matches. The germline CDR1 and CDR2 sequences are MNHEY and SMNVEV (reference sequence). As DNA, the CDR3 is TGTGCCAGCAGTTTAGCTTTCGGAGGGACTAGCGGGAGGAAGGAGTACTTC. Its translation: CASSLAFGGTSGRKEYF.

J is TRBJ1-1 and V is TRBV5-1, with 7 bases lining up with TRBD1. Germline V gives CDR1 SGHRS, CDR2 YFSETQ. The CDR3 contains 15 residues. After removal of 4 bases from V and 0 bases from J, the junction contained 6 bases not matched to a gene. CDR3 loop: CASSRTGQLNTEAFF. The CDR3 nucleotides read TGCGCCAGCAGCAGAACGGGACAGCTGAACACTGAAGCTTTCTTT.